The TCR beta chain under discussion was sequenced for a study of blood T cell repertoires in COVID-19. Study at large: PBMCs, B-cell-depleted T cells, or T cells were the source of the cDNA or gDNA that made up the material.

Those enrolled, adults aged about 18 to 95 years, came from around 25 US areas. In its sample, this clone was seen a few times. Trimming cost V 2 bases and J 10 bases; bases outside gene matches: 9. Germline CDR1 MDHEN, CDR2 SYDVKM. The CDR3 runs to 15 residues. Assay used: immunoSEQ multiplex PCR; TCRdb lists only in-frame clones, some missing. The table records around 220,000 clones, about 91% of them present only once. The chain uses TRBV28 and TRBJ1-1; 11 nucleotides agree with TRBD1. Sequencing was done on a sample of PBMCs or T cells enriched from blood (not recorded which). This receptor was identified in a woman in her forties or fifties with acute COVID-19. CDR3 sequence reads: CASSLAQRTGGAAFF. The DNA of the CDR3 is TGTGCCAGCAGTTTAGCCCAACGGACAGGGGGCGCAGCTTTCTTT.